This T cell receptor (beta chain) was recorded in a study of blood T cell repertoires in COVID-19. Study-level background: Italy, Spain and the United States were the sources of the convalescent and acute COVID-19 samples. PBMCs, B-cell-depleted T cells, or T cells provided the cDNA or gDNA that made up the material.

The CDR3 covers 15 residues. Per the germline V gene, CDR1 is SGHDT and CDR2 is YYEEEE. V trimming: 3 bases; J trimming: 1 base; junction bases outside the gene matches: 6. In the original processing: Reference gene primer amplification gave nucleated cell count estimates. Profiled with immunoSEQ multiplex PCR; TCRdb holds only in-frame clones, not every one. D and trimming were read from the DNA, whereas the V and J calls and clone size are those reported in that table. Altogether some 120,000 clones are present, 75% to 95% being singletons, with the ten largest covering less than 2%. The origin of this receptor is a human donor with active COVID-19. The donor label of this sample is uncertain. The sample was peripheral blood. V and J are TRBV5-6 and TRBJ2-5; 7 bases align to TRBD1. The CDR3 bases are TGTGCCAGCAGCTATCGGGACAGCTCCCAAGAGACCCAGTACTTC. It specifies CASSYRDSSQETQYF. Full variable domain (remainder filled in from reference TRBV5-6 and TRBJ2-5): DAGVTQSPTHLIKTRGQQVTLRCSPKSGHDTVSWYQQALGQGPQFIFQYYEEEERQRGNFPDRFSGHQFPNYSSELNVNALLLGDSALYLCASSYRDSSQETQYFGPGTRLLVL.